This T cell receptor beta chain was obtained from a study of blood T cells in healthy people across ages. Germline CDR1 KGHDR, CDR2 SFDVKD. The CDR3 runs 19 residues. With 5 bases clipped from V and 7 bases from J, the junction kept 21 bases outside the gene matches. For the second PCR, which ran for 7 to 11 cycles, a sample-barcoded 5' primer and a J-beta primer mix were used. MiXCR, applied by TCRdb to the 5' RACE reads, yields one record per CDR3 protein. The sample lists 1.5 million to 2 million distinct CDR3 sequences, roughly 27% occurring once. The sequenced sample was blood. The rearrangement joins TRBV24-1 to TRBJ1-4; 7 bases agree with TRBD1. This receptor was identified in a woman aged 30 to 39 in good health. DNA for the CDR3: TGTGCCACCAGTGCTCCCATAACAGGGGTCAAGAGTAAGGGTGAAAAACTGTTTTTT. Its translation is CATSAPITGVKSKGEKLFF.